What follows is one T cell receptor beta chain and its context. What it binds is unknown. The sample originates from a study of T-cell memory formation after mild COVID-19. CDR3 size: 17 residues. Trimming stripped 0 bases from V and 3 bases from J, with 15 bases between. Germline V CDR1 and CDR2: MGHRA, YSYEKL. TCRdb processed the 5' RACE reads anew with MiXCR; each CDR3 protein has one entry. The profile shows some 97,000 distinct CDR3 sequences, around 10% of them singletons. Study-level results: Later expanders leaned CD4+, whereas clones that contracted between day 15 and 85 were balanced CD4/CD8. A second wave of clones peaked on day 37, and their SARS-CoV-2 specificity went unconfirmed.

Sequenced: PBMCs or a T cell subset sorted from them (not recorded which). The sequence was obtained from a man aged 18 to 29 who had mild COVID-19 (a few samples of this study predate the infection). Cell type and time point are not known. The chain has TRBV4-1 and TRBJ2-1, with D perhaps assigned TRBD1 or TRBD2 (6 bases each). In DNA form, the CDR3 reads TGCGCCAGCAGCCAAGATTGGGGGCGGGGTCACTACAATGAGCAGTTCTTC. Its translation: CASSQDWGRGHYNEQFF.